The 28 T cell receptor beta chains listed next were all sequenced from one sample in a study of blood T cell repertoires in COVID-19 (dated by TCRdb to the early 2020s). The method was the immunoSEQ multiplex PCR assay. TCRdb mirrors the immuneACCESS table, restricted to in-frame sequences. Some clones are absent from its copies; in checked studies, under half trace to an unresolved V gene, and the reason for the others is unknown. The sample records some 200,000 clones, 85% of which are singletons. The ten biggest clones cover approximately 2.4% of the sample. Sequenced sample: peripheral blood. The receptors originated from a woman between 65 and 79 years old with COVID-19, enrolled during active disease.

The CDR3 loop reads CASSLSRLSVQYF. The DNA for the CDR3 is TGCGCCAGCAGCTTGAGCAGACTTAGTGTTCAGTACTTC. The rearrangement joins TRBV5-1 to TRBJ2-4; D not resolved. The V end was cut by 1 base, the J end by 11 bases, with 13 bases between. Germline V CDR1 and CDR2: SGHRS, YFSETQ. The CDR3 runs 13 residues.

As DNA, the CDR3 is TGCGCCAGCAGCTTGGAAGCTAGCGGGGGGGCCAGGGATGAGCAGTTCTTC. It specifies CASSLEASGGARDEQFF. The V call is TRBV5-1, the J call TRBJ2-1; TRBD2 aligns across 12 bases. Germline-derived CDR1 and CDR2 are SGHRS and YFSETQ. Trimming took 0 bases from V and 8 from J; bases not matched to a gene: 9. The CDR3 runs 17 residues.

The rearrangement joins TRBV10-1 to TRBJ2-7, with 11 positions matching TRBD2. The CDR3 runs to 19 residues. The germline gives CDR1 WNHNN, CDR2 SYGVQD (reference sequence). V dropped 1 base and J dropped 0; count of bases not matched to a gene: 11. CDR3 coding DNA: TGCGCCAGCAGTGAGTGGTTTGGGACTAGCGGAAGGGGCTCCTACGAGCAGTACTTC. Protein product: CASSEWFGTSGRGSYEQYF.

The chain carries TRBV2 and TRBJ1-5; a weak D match, TRBD1 (5 bases). Trimming took off 4 bases at V and 5 bases at J, with 9 bases between the two ends. This CDR3 is built from 13 residues. Germline V gene sequence: CDR1 SNHLY, CDR2 FYNNEI. CDR3 DNA sequence: TGTGCCAGCAGTGGATCACAGGATCAGCCCCAGCATTTT. Translated: CASSGSQDQPQHF.

This sequence joins TRBV6-2 or TRBV6-3 and TRBJ2-7; 11 bases line up with TRBD2. The CDR3 sequence is 15 residues long. V lost 6 bases to trimming and J lost 0 bases; unmatched junction nucleotides: 4. CDR1 is MNHEY, CDR2 SVGEGT, per germline. CDR3 nucleotide sequence: TGTGCCAGCAGCCTCACTAGCGGGAGCTCCTACGAGCAGTACTTC. Encoded protein: CASSLTSGSSYEQYF.

This chain joins TRBV5-4 and TRBJ1-3; D is possibly TRBD1 (5 bases). Germline lookup yields CDR1 SGHNT and CDR2 YYREEE (reference sequence). The CDR3 length is 16 residues. The V and J ends lost 4 bases and 0 bases respectively, with 14 bases between them. The CDR3 is CASSPDRGFSGNTIYF. Here the CDR3 DNA reads TGTGCCAGCAGCCCCGACAGAGGATTCTCTGGAAACACCATATATTTT.

This sequence joins TRBV19 and TRBJ1-1, with a tentative D call TRBD1 (5 bases). Trimming pared 4 bases from V and 0 bases from J, leaving 9 bases between. Germline V gene sequence: CDR1 LNHDA, CDR2 SQIVND (reference sequence). This CDR3 has 14 amino acids. CDR3 in amino acids: CASSRGVMNTEAFF. CDR3 nucleotides: TGTGCCAGTAGTAGGGGGGTCATGAACACTGAAGCTTTCTTT. Full variable domain (missing parts from reference TRBV19 and TRBJ1-1): DGGITQSPKYLFRKEGQNVTLSCEQNLNHDAMYWYRQDPGQGLRLIYYSQIVNDFQKGDIAEGYSVSREKKESFPLTVTSAQKNPTAFYLCASSRGVMNTEAFFGQGTRLTVV.

The chain recombines TRBV9 with TRBJ1-6, with 9 positions matching TRBD1. This CDR3 is built from 18 residues. Germline CDR1 SGDLS, CDR2 YYNGEE. V lost 0 bases to trimming and J lost 7 bases; unmatched junction nucleotides: 11. The CDR3 nucleotides are TGTGCCAGCAGCGTAGGTTCTCAAGATACAGGGGGCAATTCACCCCTCCACTTT. Translated: CASSVGSQDTGGNSPLHF.

V is TRBV6-5 and J is TRBJ1-6; 8 nucleotides agree with TRBD1. After removal of 5 bases from V and 9 bases from J, the junction contained 9 bases not matched to a gene. The germline CDR1 and CDR2 sequences are MNHEY and SVGAGI. There are 15 residues in the CDR3. CDR3 region: CASSTNRGVASPLHF. CDR3 DNA: TGTGCCAGCAGTACAAACAGGGGGGTAGCTTCACCCCTCCACTTT.

The rearrangement joins TRBV7-2 to TRBJ1-1, with 8 bases aligning to TRBD1. The germline gives CDR1 SGHTA, CDR2 FQGNSA. Trimming at V came to 4 bases and at J to 3 bases, leaving 7 bases not matched to a gene. CDR3 size: 15 residues. The CDR3 coding sequence is TGTGCCAGCAGCTCAAGGACAGGGCAGGACACTGAAGCTTTCTTT. Its protein is CASSSRTGQDTEAFF.

The chain joins TRBV7-3 to TRBJ1-6; D not resolved. V was clipped by 5 bases and J by 1 base, with 9 bases between them. The CDR3 is 15 residues long. CDR1 SGHTA and CDR2 FQGTGA come from the germline V gene. CDR3 coding DNA: TGTGCCAGCAGCCGCGGGCATTCCTATAATTCACCCCTCCACTTT. Translating gives CASSRGHSYNSPLHF.

The chain carries TRBV7-9 and TRBJ2-3, with 7 bases aligning to TRBD1. The J segment lost 1 base and the V segment lost 4 bases, leaving 8 bases of the junction unmatched. This CDR3 is built from 16 residues. In germline, CDR1 is SEHNR, CDR2 FQNEAQ (reference sequence). This CDR3 reads CASSYGVGQGTDTQYF. The CDR3 bases are TGTGCCAGCAGCTACGGGGTCGGACAGGGCACAGATACGCAGTATTTT.

This clone was observed a few times. The chain recombines TRBV5-8 with TRBJ1-2, with unresolved D. This CDR3 comprises 16 residues. Germline V gene data show CDR1 as SGHTS and CDR2 as YDEGEE. The ends were cut back, 6 bases at V and 7 bases at J, with 25 bases in the middle. The CDR3 DNA sequence: TGTGCCAGCACCTCTTCCCAGATGACTGCATCGGGTGGCTACACCTTC. It is translated as CASTSSQMTASGGYTF.

The rearrangement joins TRBV7-4 to TRBJ1-3, with TRBD1 as a possible D gene (5 bases). This CDR3 has 15 amino acids. Germline CDR1 SGHVT, CDR2 SQSDAQ. Trimming pared 4 bases from V and 0 bases from J, leaving 10 bases between. The CDR3 DNA is TGTGCCAGCAGCTCGGGGGGACCCTCTGGAAACACCATATATTTT. Translating it yields CASSSGGPSGNTIYF.

This clone was picked up many times. The V gene is TRBV7-8, the J gene TRBJ1-3, with 11 bases identical to TRBD1. V was clipped by 2 bases and J by 4 bases; unmatched bases: 7. CDR3 size: 17 residues. Looked up from germline, CDR1 is SGHVS and CDR2 is FQNEAQ. CDR3 in amino acids: CASSLSGQGAQGNTIYF. As DNA, the CDR3 is TGTGCCAGCAGCTTATCTGGACAGGGGGCGCAAGGAAACACCATATATTTT.

Written as DNA, the CDR3 is TGTGCCAGCAGCGGGCTAGCGGGTAATGAGCAGTTCTTC. Translation: CASSGLAGNEQFF. V usage is TRBV12-3 or TRBV12-4 and J usage is TRBJ2-1; the match to TRBD2 covers 8 bases. CDR3 length: 13 residues. V lost 6 bases, J lost 7 bases, and 5 bases stayed unmatched.

This sequence joins TRBV7-2 and TRBJ1-2; D may be TRBD1 (6 bases). In germline, CDR1 is SGHTA, CDR2 FQGNSA. The V end lost 5 bases, the J end lost 4 bases, and 11 bases lay between the germline ends. This CDR3 is built from 13 residues. CDR3 protein: CASSLDRIYGYTF. The CDR3 bases are TGTGCCAGCAGCCTAGACAGGATCTATGGCTACACCTTC. Full variable domain (rest looked up from reference TRBV7-2 and TRBJ1-2): GAGVSQSPSNKVTEKGKDVELRCDPISGHTALYWYRQSLGQGLEFLIYFQGNSAPDKSGLPSDRFSAERTGGSVSTLTIQRTQQEDSAVYLCASSLDRIYGYTFGSGTRLTVV.

This chain joins TRBV15 and TRBJ2-1, with TRBD2 as a possible D gene (6 bases). V lost 3 bases and J 0 bases, leaving 15 bases between the germline ends. Per germline, CDR1 LNHNV and CDR2 YYDKDF (reference sequence). The CDR3 is 17 amino acids. DNA for the CDR3: TGTGCCACCAGCAGCCGTTTTGCGGGAAGCTCCTACAATGAGCAGTTCTTC. Protein sequence: CATSSRFAGSSYNEQFF. The whole variable domain, filled in from reference TRBV15 and TRBJ2-1, reads DAMVIQNPRYQVTQFGKPVTLSCSQTLNHNVMYWYQQKSSQAPKLLFHYYDKDFNNEADTPDNFQSRRPNTSFCFLDIRSPGLGDTAMYLCATSSRFAGSSYNEQFFGPGTRLTVL.

The chain recombines TRBV4-1 with TRBJ2-7; TRBD2 agrees at 14 bases. CDR3 length equals 16 residues. Trimming removed 1 base from V and 5 bases from J; junction bases left unmatched: 4. Germline loops: CDR1 MGHRA, CDR2 YSYEKL. The CDR3: CASSQVGTSGRHEQYF. As DNA, the CDR3 is TGCGCCAGCAGCCAAGTGGGGACTAGCGGGAGACACGAGCAGTACTTC.

CDR3 DNA: TGTGCCAGCAGCCTCTCTACTAACTATGGCTACACCTTC. Translation gives CASSLSTNYGYTF. This rearrangement joins TRBV25-1 to TRBJ1-2; D unclear. V was shortened by 6 bases and J by 0 bases, with 8 bases between the two germline ends. The germline CDR1 and CDR2 sequences are MGHDK and SYGVNS. CDR3 length: 13 amino acids.

The J gene is TRBJ1-1, the V gene TRBV7-8, with 10 bases aligning to TRBD1. CDR3 length: 17 residues. J lost 6 bases, V lost 8 bases, and 18 bases had no gene match. CDR1 is SGHVS and CDR2 is FQNEAQ in the germline V gene. Here the CDR3 reads CASLRRQGAFSISEAFF. Here the CDR3 DNA reads TGTGCCAGCTTACGCAGACAGGGGGCTTTCTCTATCTCTGAAGCTTTCTTT.

J is TRBJ2-5 and V is TRBV6-5; TRBD1 might be the D (6 bases). V was shortened by 7 bases and J by 3 bases, with 12 bases between the two germline ends. The CDR3 has 13 residues. Germline V lookup: CDR1 MNHEY, CDR2 SVGAGI. The CDR3 here is CASTRGREETQYF. In DNA, the CDR3 is TGTGCCAGCACCAGGGGCAGAGAAGAGACCCAGTACTTC.

The chain recombines TRBV18 with TRBJ2-3; TRBD2 might be the D (6 bases). This CDR3 has 16 amino acids. Germline loops: CDR1 KGHSH, CDR2 LQKENI. V was pared by 4 bases and J by 0 bases, with 14 bases between. The CDR3 loop is CASSRLLSGSTDTQYF. In DNA form, the CDR3 reads TGTGCCAGCTCACGTTTACTAAGCGGGAGCACAGATACGCAGTATTTT.

The genes are TRBV30 and TRBJ1-2, with a possible D match to TRBD1 (5 bases). This CDR3 is 16 amino acids long. V lost 2 bases to trimming and J lost 1 base, with 17 bases between them. Germline assignment: CDR1 GTSNPN and CDR2 SVGIG (reference sequence). The CDR3 is CAWSIAGRRGNYGYTF. CDR3 bases: TGTGCCTGGAGTATAGCAGGGCGTAGAGGTAACTATGGCTACACCTTC.

The J gene is TRBJ1-1, the V gene TRBV7-9; 7 nucleotides match TRBD1. V was pared by 5 bases and J by 5 bases, with 8 bases of the junction left unmatched. The CDR3 spans 14 residues. Looked up from germline, CDR1 is SEHNR and CDR2 is FQNEAQ (reference sequence). The DNA for the CDR3 is TGTGCCAGCAGCCCCCGACAGGGACGGACTGAAGCTTTCTTT. The encoded protein is CASSPRQGRTEAFF.

This clone was seen just once. The V and J genes are TRBV29-1 and TRBJ1-1, with D tentatively TRBD1 (5 bases). Deletions cut 4 bases from V and 4 bases from J, with 7 bases between. CDR3 length: 11 amino acids. Germline lookup yields CDR1 SQVTM and CDR2 ANQGSEA. The CDR3 region has the DNA TGCAGCGTTGCAGGGTCCACTGAAGCTTTCTTT. Translated: CSVAGSTEAFF.

The chain joins TRBV5-1 to TRBJ2-3, with 7 positions matching TRBD2. V dropped 0 bases and J dropped 2; count of bases not matched to a gene: 9. In germline, CDR1 is SGHRS, CDR2 YFSETQ. This CDR3 is built from 17 residues. DNA for the CDR3: TGCGCCAGCAGCTTGGGGATTCGGGGGAGGGCCACAGATACGCAGTATTTT. Amino acid sequence: CASSLGIRGRATDTQYF. Full variable domain (rest looked up from reference TRBV5-1 and TRBJ2-3): KAGVTQTPRYLIKTRGQQVTLSCSPISGHRSVSWYQQTPGQGLQFLFEYFSETQRNKGNFPGRFSGRQFSNSRSEMNVSTLELGDSALYLCASSLGIRGRATDTQYFGPGTRLTVL.

The rearrangement links TRBV5-5 to TRBJ2-2; possibly TRBD1 for D (6 bases). V was pared by 0 bases and J by 0 bases, with 15 bases between. The CDR3 spans 18 residues. Germline V gene data show CDR1 as SGHKS and CDR2 as YYEKEE (reference sequence). CDR3 protein: CASSLDGGTPPNTGELFF. In nucleotides, the CDR3 is TGTGCCAGCAGCTTGGATGGGGGCACCCCACCGAACACCGGGGAGCTGTTTTTT.